Presented here are 26 T cell receptor beta chains from one specimen sequenced in a study of cytomegalovirus exposure and HLA in healthy donors. The PCR employed 60 Vbeta primers together with 13 Jbeta primers. Profiling relied on immunoSEQ multiplex PCR, and the TCRdb table lists in-frame clones only, not all of them. The sample has roughly 96,000 clones; 65% to 80% are singletons. Sequenced input: PBMCs. Receptors originate from a female donor in good health and CMV-seropositive.

The chain employs TRBV4-1 and TRBJ2-3; 12 nucleotides line up with TRBD2. The CDR3 length is 15 residues. Germline-derived CDR1 and CDR2 are MGHRA and YSYEKL. J was trimmed by 5 bases and V by 4 bases; bases with no gene match: 4. The CDR3 DNA follows: TGCGCCAGCAGCCGACTAGCGGGAGCGGGAGATACGCAGTATTTT. Protein sequence: CASSRLAGAGDTQYF.

The rearrangement joins TRBV15 to TRBJ2-2; D ambiguous. Trimming stripped 6 bases from V and 6 bases from J, with 11 bases between. There are 13 residues in the CDR3. Germline loops: CDR1 LNHNV, CDR2 YYDKDF (reference sequence). In DNA form, the CDR3 reads TGTGCCACCAGAAAGAGAGCGTCCGGGGAGCTGTTTTTT. Protein product: CATRKRASGELFF.

The chain joins TRBV7-8 to TRBJ2-2, with D possibly matching TRBD1 (6 bases). The CDR3 extends over 15 amino acids. Trimming pared 5 bases from V and 5 bases from J, leaving 15 bases between. Looked up from germline, CDR1 is SGHVS and CDR2 is FQNEAQ. CDR3 in amino acids: CASSLGQPGTGELFF. Here the CDR3 DNA reads TGTGCCAGCAGCCTCGGACAGCCAGGTACCGGGGAGCTGTTTTTT.

This chain joins TRBV7-2 and TRBJ1-5, with TRBD1 matching over 7 bases. CDR3 size: 15 residues. V dropped 5 bases and J dropped 4; count of bases not matched to a gene: 8. CDR1 SGHTA and CDR2 FQGNSA come from the germline V gene. The CDR3 coding sequence is TGTGCCAGCAGCCTCCTCGACAGGGATAATCAGCCCCAGCATTTT. Protein product: CASSLLDRDNQPQHF. The variable domain in full, with the rest retrieved from reference TRBV7-2 and TRBJ1-5, is GAGVSQSPSNKVTEKGKDVELRCDPISGHTALYWYRQSLGQGLEFLIYFQGNSAPDKSGLPSDRFSAERTGGSVSTLTIQRTQQEDSAVYLCASSLLDRDNQPQHFGDGTRLSIL.

The chain uses TRBV6-5 and TRBJ2-7; maybe TRBD2 (6 bases). The CDR3 is 15 residues long. The ends were cut back, 4 bases at V and 0 bases at J, with 13 bases in the middle. Germline V gene data show CDR1 as MNHEY and CDR2 as SVGAGI. The CDR3 here is CASSSGLPSSYEQYF. The CDR3 region has the DNA TGTGCCAGCAGTTCGGGACTCCCGAGCTCCTACGAGCAGTACTTC.

The table lists this clone with a count of one. The chain carries TRBV13 and TRBJ2-5, with D possibly matching TRBD1 (6 bases). The V end lost 3 bases, the J end lost 3 bases, and 11 bases lay between the germline ends. Germline V lookup: CDR1 PRHDT, CDR2 FYEKMQ (reference sequence). This CDR3 is 14 amino acids long. The CDR3 spells CASSFSGAEETQYF. DNA of the CDR3: TGTGCCAGCAGCTTTTCAGGGGCTGAAGAGACCCAGTACTTC. Supplemented by reference TRBV13 and TRBJ2-5, the full variable domain reads AAGVIQSPRHLIKEKRETATLKCYPIPRHDTVYWYQQGPGQDPQFLISFYEKMQSDKGSIPDRFSAQQFSDYHSELNMSSLELGDSALYFCASSFSGAEETQYFGPGTRLLVL.

The V and J genes are TRBV11-2 and TRBJ1-6; TRBD1 matches at 9 bases. Trimming at V came to 4 bases and at J to 7 bases, leaving 14 bases not matched to a gene. Germline CDR1 and CDR2: SGHAT and FQNNGV. The CDR3 has 18 residues. In nucleotides, the CDR3 is TGTGCCAGCAGCTCAGCCACCGGGACAGGGTTTGAGAATTCACCCCTCCACTTT. Residues: CASSSATGTGFENSPLHF.

The chain carries TRBV28 and TRBJ2-7; 9 bases are shared with TRBD2. Looked up from germline, CDR1 is MDHEN and CDR2 is SYDVKM. V dropped 7 bases and J dropped 0; count of bases not matched to a gene: 4. This CDR3 comprises 14 residues. Here the CDR3 reads CASIAGGASYEQYF. For the CDR3, the DNA is TGTGCCAGCATCGCGGGAGGGGCCTCCTACGAGCAGTACTTC.

V is TRBV30 and J is TRBJ1-6; the D gene is possibly TRBD1 (6 bases). This CDR3 contains 15 residues. Germline CDR1 GTSNPN, CDR2 SVGIG (reference sequence). V shed 2 bases and J shed 6 bases, with 14 bases lying between them. The DNA of the CDR3 is TGTGCCTGGAGTCAGAAGACAGGCCTTAATTCACCCCTCCACTTT. This codes for CAWSQKTGLNSPLHF.

This chain's CDR3 is CASSSGPGTGNEQFF. CDR3 bases: TGTGCCAGCAGCTCCGGTCCCGGGACAGGGAATGAGCAGTTCTTC. This rearrangement joins TRBV11-2 to TRBJ2-1; 9 nucleotides line up with TRBD1. The V gene's germline CDR1 is SGHAT and CDR2 FQNNGV. This CDR3 contains 15 residues. V lost 4 bases to trimming and J lost 7 bases; unmatched junction nucleotides: 8.

The chain couples TRBV10-3 to TRBJ1-1; 7 bases match TRBD1. The CDR3 runs to 15 residues. Per the germline V gene, CDR1 is ENHRY and CDR2 is SYGVKD. With 7 bases clipped from V and 2 bases from J, the junction kept 10 bases outside the gene matches. CDR3 nucleotide sequence: TGTGCCATCACCCCGGGAGGGGGCCTCAACACTGAAGCTTTCTTT. It encodes CAITPGGGLNTEAFF.

The V gene is TRBV6-1, the J gene TRBJ1-4; possibly TRBD1 for D (6 bases). V was shortened by 5 bases and J by 6 bases, with 10 bases between the two germline ends. This CDR3 has 13 residues. Germline lookup yields CDR1 MNHNS and CDR2 SASEGT. This CDR3 reads CASSRRQDEKLFF. In nucleotides, the CDR3 is TGTGCCAGCAGTAGGAGACAGGATGAAAAACTGTTTTTT.

The V gene is TRBV4-1, the J gene TRBJ2-7; D unresolved. Germline V gene data show CDR1 as MGHRA and CDR2 as YSYEKL. This CDR3 has 15 amino acids. Trimming took off 0 bases at V and 3 bases at J, with 12 bases between the two ends. The CDR3 region has the DNA TGCGCCAGCAGCCAAGATTCGAGGTCCGTCTACGAGCAGTACTTC. It specifies CASSQDSRSVYEQYF.

V and J are TRBV15 and TRBJ2-1, with 7 bases identical to TRBD2. CDR1 LNHNV and CDR2 YYDKDF come from the germline V gene (reference sequence). V gave up 7 bases and J gave up 1 base; unmatched junction bases: 10. This CDR3 is 16 amino acids long. The CDR3 is CATTRDYPSSYNEQFF. In nucleotides, the CDR3 is TGTGCCACCACCCGGGACTACCCTTCTTCCTACAATGAGCAGTTCTTC.

The chain uses TRBV6-6 and TRBJ2-7, with D perhaps TRBD1 (6 bases). V was cut by 5 bases and J by 2 bases, with 13 bases left in between. Germline V CDR1 and CDR2: MNHNY, SVGAGI (reference sequence). The CDR3 spans 14 residues. CDR3 region: CASSPSGEAYEQYF. The CDR3, as DNA: TGTGCCAGCAGTCCCTCAGGGGAAGCCTACGAGCAGTACTTC.

The V call is TRBV11-1, the J call TRBJ2-7, with TRBD2 matching 9 bases. CDR3 length equals 16 residues. V dropped 5 bases and J dropped 2; count of bases not matched to a gene: 10. Germline CDR1 SGHAT, CDR2 FQDESV (reference sequence). The CDR3 protein is CASSPYLAGDPYEQYF. As DNA, the CDR3 is TGTGCCAGCAGCCCCTACTTAGCGGGAGACCCCTACGAGCAGTACTTC.

This chain uses TRBV5-1 with TRBJ2-7, with 8 bases aligning to TRBD2. With V trimmed by 4 bases and J by 6 bases, 6 bases remained unmatched. The CDR3 covers 13 residues. The germline V gene encodes CDR1 SGHRS and CDR2 YFSETQ. The CDR3 here is CASSQSGGAEQYF. DNA of the CDR3: TGCGCCAGCAGCCAATCCGGGGGGGCCGAGCAGTACTTC.

The V gene is TRBV7-2, the J gene TRBJ2-1; 9 bases line up with TRBD1. Germline CDR1 reads SGHTA; CDR2 reads FQGNSA. The CDR3 length is 13 residues. The V and J ends lost 4 bases and 7 bases, in that order; junction bases with no gene match: 2. CDR3 DNA: TGTGCCAGCAGCTCCGGACAGGGGAATGAGCAGTTCTTC. Translating gives CASSSGQGNEQFF.

The genes are TRBV11-2 and TRBJ1-2; D perhaps matches TRBD1 (6 bases). The length of the CDR3 is 13 residues. V lost 2 bases and J lost 4, with 8 bases in between. The germline gives CDR1 SGHAT, CDR2 FQNNGV. The CDR3 region has the DNA TGTGCCAGCAGCTTAACAGGGCTCTATGGCTACACCTTC. Protein: CASSLTGLYGYTF. Complete variable domain (other parts from reference TRBV11-2 and TRBJ1-2): EAGVAQSPRYKIIEKRQSVAFWCNPISGHATLYWYQQILGQGPKLLIQFQNNGVVDDSQLPKDRFSAERLKGVDSTLKIQPAKLEDSAVYLCASSLTGLYGYTFGSGTRLTVV.

The V and J genes are TRBV5-1 and TRBJ1-1; perhaps TRBD1 as D (6 bases). V was cut by 0 bases and J by 1 base, with 10 bases left in between. The CDR3 totals 15 residues. CDR1 and CDR2 from the germline V gene are SGHRS and YFSETQ. CDR3 residues: CASSLVLGGNTEAFF. CDR3 in DNA: TGCGCCAGCAGCTTGGTCCTAGGGGGGAACACTGAAGCTTTCTTT.

V is TRBV7-2 and J is TRBJ2-7, with 8 bases matching TRBD2. The CDR3 is 14 amino acids. V trimming: 6 bases; J trimming: 4 bases; junction bases outside the gene matches: 8. Germline values: CDR1 SGHTA, CDR2 FQGNSA. CDR3 region: CASSFGRGVYEQYF. Written as DNA, the CDR3 is TGTGCCAGCAGTTTCGGGAGGGGGGTTTACGAGCAGTACTTC.

V usage is TRBV5-8 and J usage is TRBJ1-2, with TRBD1 matching over 9 bases. The CDR3 consists of 15 residues. Trimming took 4 bases from V and 1 from J; bases not matched to a gene: 5. Germline CDR1 and CDR2: SGHTS and YDEGEE. The CDR3 nucleotides are TGTGCCAGCAGCATCCGGGACAGGGATAACTATGGCTACACCTTC. Translating gives CASSIRDRDNYGYTF. Using reference TRBV5-8 and TRBJ1-2 for the parts outside the CDR3, the full variable domain is EAGVTQSPTHLIKTRGQQATLRCSPISGHTSVYWYQQALGLGLQFLLWYDEGEERNRGNFPPRFSGRQFPNYSSELNVNALELEDSALYLCASSIRDRDNYGYTFGSGTRLTVV.

A single count supports this clone. The chain has TRBV9 and TRBJ2-1, with a possible D match to TRBD1 (6 bases). CDR1 SGDLS and CDR2 YYNGEE come from the germline V gene. The CDR3 extends over 15 amino acids. With 4 bases removed from V and 0 bases from J, the gap between germline ends came to 11 bases. CDR3 sequence (DNA): TGTGCCAGCAGCACTGAACAGGGCTCCTACAATGAGCAGTTCTTC. Translation gives CASSTEQGSYNEQFF.

V is TRBV4-1 and J is TRBJ2-3; 7 bases agree with TRBD2. V lost 0 bases, J lost 2 bases, and 8 bases stayed unmatched. The germline V gene encodes CDR1 MGHRA and CDR2 YSYEKL. The CDR3 is made up of 17 amino acids. The CDR3 sequence is CASSQDPREGYTDTQYF. For the CDR3, the DNA is TGCGCCAGCAGCCAAGATCCCAGGGAGGGGTACACAGATACGCAGTATTTT.

This rearrangement joins TRBV4-2 to TRBJ2-7; 9 bases are a match to TRBD1. J lost 3 bases, V lost 2 bases, and 5 bases had no gene match. The CDR3 extends over 15 amino acids. Germline V gene lookup returns CDR1 LGHNA and CDR2 YNFKEQ. The DNA for the CDR3 is TGTGCCAGCAGCCAATCACAGGGGGCCGGCTACGAGCAGTACTTC. Its protein product is CASSQSQGAGYEQYF.

The chain links TRBV7-2 to TRBJ2-7; 9 nucleotides line up with TRBD1. Germline trimming cut 1 base from V and 3 bases from J; bases unmatched to any gene: 4. Germline V CDR1 and CDR2: SGHTA, FQGNSA. This CDR3 contains 15 residues. The CDR3 bases are TGTGCCAGCAGCTTAGGATTGGACAGGGGCTACGAGCAGTACTTC. It is translated as CASSLGLDRGYEQYF.